The 32 T cell receptor beta chains below were found in one sample sequenced in a study of molecular identifiers for immune sequencing clone quantification. TCRdb reanalysed the PCR reads using MiXCR and keeps one entry per CDR3 protein. This sample has 250,000 to 400,000 distinct CDR3 sequences, with around a fifth found just once. The source material was naive CD8+ T cells from blood, with Jurkat cell RNA spiked in. The subset: FACS-sorted CD8+CD4-CCR7+CD45RA+ naive T cells. These TCRs come from a human donor in good health. Some libraries in this study had Jurkat cell RNA spiked in.

The chain has TRBV6-2 or TRBV6-3 and TRBJ2-2; 9 nucleotides match TRBD1. The CDR3 is 15 amino acids. The V segment lost 6 bases and the J segment 5 bases; nucleotides outside the gene matches: 7. The germline V gene encodes CDR1 MNHEY and CDR2 SVGEGT. CDR3 region: CASRDSGTGTGELFF. The CDR3 DNA reads as TGTGCCAGCAGAGACTCCGGGACAGGGACCGGGGAGCTGTTTTTT.

This rearrangement joins TRBV5-6 to TRBJ2-3, with D tentatively TRBD1 (6 bases). CDR3 length: 16 amino acids. Deletions cut 6 bases from V and 4 bases from J, with 21 bases between. The germline gives CDR1 SGHDT, CDR2 YYEEEE. This chain's CDR3 is CASIHRDTRIPDTQYF. The CDR3 bases are TGTGCCAGCATCCACCGGGACACGAGGATCCCAGATACGCAGTATTTT.

This clonotype occurred many times. The gene calls are TRBV7-2 and TRBJ2-3; the match to TRBD2 covers 11 bases. The germline V gene encodes CDR1 SGHTA and CDR2 FQGNSA. Unmatched junction bases numbered 6, after V lost 4 bases and J lost 6 bases. CDR3 length: 15 residues. The CDR3 protein is CASSSIAGGLDTQYF. The CDR3 DNA follows: TGTGCCAGCAGCTCTATAGCGGGGGGGCTGGATACGCAGTATTTT.

This clonotype showed up many times. V usage is TRBV4-3 and J usage is TRBJ1-1, with D perhaps TRBD1 (6 bases). V gave up 0 bases and J gave up 3 bases, with 11 bases separating them. CDR1 and CDR2 from the germline V gene are LGHNA and YSLEER. The CDR3 covers 15 residues. Here the CDR3 DNA reads TGCGCCAGCAGCCAAGACACAGGGCCGGACACTGAAGCTTTCTTT. Its protein product is CASSQDTGPDTEAFF.

This clonotype has at least ten counts. The J gene is TRBJ2-7, the V gene TRBV29-1; D gene unclear. Trimming cost V 7 bases and J 3 bases, with 10 bases left between them. This CDR3 region has 11 residues. CDR1 SQVTM and CDR2 ANQGSEA come from the germline V gene. Here the CDR3 reads CSAKGSYEQYF. CDR3 in DNA: TGCAGCGCGAAAGGTAGCTACGAGCAGTACTTC.

This clonotype has only a few counts. This sequence may be a read error, since a much larger clone differs from it by one base. This rearrangement joins TRBV7-2 to TRBJ2-1; 7 bases align to TRBD2. CDR3 length: 18 amino acids. Germline V gene data show CDR1 as SGHTA and CDR2 as FQGNSA. The CDR3 sequence is CASSLALWDLAEVNEQLF. CDR3 bases: TGTGCCAGCAGCTTAGCGTTATGGGATCTAGCGGAGGTCAATGAGCAGCTCTTC.

This clonotype was seen ten or more times. The chain recombines TRBV7-9 with TRBJ2-7; 14 bases line up with TRBD2. Germline V lookup: CDR1 SEHNR, CDR2 FQNEAQ (reference sequence). This CDR3 has 14 amino acids. The V and J ends lost 5 bases and 6 bases, in that order; junction bases with no gene match: 3. The CDR3 here is CASSGTSGSPEQYF. The CDR3 region has the DNA TGTGCCAGCAGCGGGACTAGCGGGAGCCCCGAGCAGTACTTC.

This chain links TRBV6-1 with TRBJ2-7; 9 nucleotides match TRBD1. CDR1 and CDR2 (germline): MNHNS, SASEGT. The CDR3 runs 13 residues. After removal of 8 bases from V and 5 bases from J, the junction contained 7 bases not matched to a gene. CDR3 sequence (DNA): TGTGCCAGCCTCGGACAGGGGCTCCACGAGCAGTACTTC. Amino acid sequence: CASLGQGLHEQYF.

This clonotype was detected only a few times. V and J are TRBV7-9 and TRBJ1-1, with D tentatively TRBD1 (6 bases). V shed 1 base and J shed 10 bases, with 16 bases lying between them. Germline CDR1 is SEHNR and CDR2 is FQNEAQ (reference sequence). CDR3 length: 14 residues. The DNA of the CDR3 is TGTGCCAGCAGCTTAGTTCAGGGGAATTTAGGAGCTTTCTTT. Translating gives CASSLVQGNLGAFF.

In this sample, this clonotype turned up a few times. The rearrangement uses TRBV19 and TRBJ2-5; D unresolved. The CDR3 has 12 residues. V dropped 4 bases and J dropped 5 bases, with 8 bases sitting between them. Germline loops: CDR1 LNHDA, CDR2 SQIVND (reference sequence). CDR3 in amino acids: CASSSIGETQYF. As DNA, the CDR3 is TGTGCCAGTAGTAGCATAGGGGAGACCCAGTACTTC.

This clonotype was detected once. A much bigger clone sits one base away, suggesting this may be a read error. The rearrangement joins TRBV7-9 to TRBJ2-1; 7 bases line up with TRBD2. CDR1 is SEHNR and CDR2 is FQNEAQ in the germline V gene (reference sequence). With V trimmed by 5 bases and J by 5 bases, 9 bases remained unmatched. This CDR3 spans 15 amino acids. CDR3 in amino acids: CASSRLSGTDNEQFF. The CDR3 nucleotides are TGTGCCAGCAGCCGACTAAGCGGGACTGACAATGAGCAGTTCTTC.

This clonotype was picked up many times. The V gene is TRBV6-5, the J gene TRBJ2-3; 8 bases match TRBD1. Germline lookup yields CDR1 MNHEY and CDR2 SVGAGI. The V gene end was trimmed by 7 bases and the J gene end by 2 bases; junction bases not matched to a gene: 20. The CDR3 totals 19 residues. The CDR3 region is CASTPGGIGWQGLTDTQYF. The CDR3 nucleotides read TGTGCCAGCACCCCAGGGGGCATAGGATGGCAGGGGCTCACAGATACGCAGTATTTT.

This clonotype was counted at least ten times. The CDR3 here is CASSFTGALNTEAFF. The CDR3 nucleotides read TGCGCCAGCAGCTTTACAGGGGCCCTGAACACTGAAGCTTTCTTT. The chain combines TRBV5-1 with TRBJ1-1; 7 nucleotides align to TRBD1. Germline V CDR1 and CDR2: SGHRS, YFSETQ. Trimming took 2 bases from V and 0 from J; bases not matched to a gene: 4. This CDR3 is built from 15 residues.

This clonotype was seen repeatedly, ten times or more. V gene TRBV29-1 combines with J gene TRBJ2-7; no clear D. The CDR3 is 13 amino acids. Germline V lookup: CDR1 SQVTM, CDR2 ANQGSEA. Trimming removed 6 bases at V and 0 bases at J, with 12 bases between. CDR3 in DNA: TGCAGCGTGGAGTTGTCGAGCTCCTACGAGCAGTACTTC. Amino acids: CSVELSSSYEQYF.

Of note for this clonotype: A read error is possible here, since a much larger clone lies one base away. The chain employs TRBV7-9 and TRBJ1-1; perhaps TRBD1 as D (5 bases). Trimming removed 5 bases at V and 5 bases at J, with 12 bases between. Germline V gives CDR1 SEHNR, CDR2 FQNEAQ (reference sequence). This CDR3 comprises 13 residues. CDR3 protein: CASSIGETTEAFF. In DNA, the CDR3 is TGTGCCAGCAGCATAGGGGAAACAACTGAAGCTTTCTTT.

This clonotype showed up many times. The chain has TRBV7-9 and TRBJ2-5, with TRBD1 identical over 10 bases. The CDR3 spans 14 residues. The germline V gene encodes CDR1 SEHNR and CDR2 FQNEAQ (reference sequence). V was clipped by 4 bases and J by 4 bases; unmatched bases: 3. The CDR3 spells CASSSRTGGETQYF. CDR3 nucleotide sequence: TGTGCCAGCAGCTCGAGGACAGGGGGAGAGACCCAGTACTTC.

In its sample, this clonotype was seen many times. The J gene is TRBJ2-1, the V gene TRBV7-3, with D perhaps TRBD2 (6 bases). The germline CDR1 and CDR2 sequences are SGHTA and FQGTGA. V lost 6 bases and J lost 6, with 12 bases in between. This CDR3 has 13 residues. CDR3 protein: CASRSGLTNEQFF. CDR3 DNA sequence: TGTGCCAGCAGGTCGGGACTCACCAATGAGCAGTTCTTC.

The table lists this clonotype with a few counts. The rearrangement uses TRBV12-2 and TRBJ1-1. TRBV12-2 corresponds to a pseudogene. This CDR3 region has 11 residues. The CDR3 sequence is CASRFPDQAFF. DNA for the CDR3: TGTGCAAGTCGCTTCCCCGATCAAGCTTTCTTT.

The J gene is TRBJ2-1, the V gene TRBV25-1; D possibly corresponds to TRBD2 (5 bases). The CDR3 is 14 residues long. The germline gives CDR1 MGHDK, CDR2 SYGVNS. Trimming stripped 3 bases from V and 2 bases from J, with 8 bases between. CDR3 in DNA: TGTGCCAGCAGTGATATCGGGACCTACAATGAGCAGTTCTTC. This sequence encodes CASSDIGTYNEQFF.

This clonotype was recorded a few times. The V call is TRBV12-3 or TRBV12-4, the J call TRBJ1-1, with 10 positions matching TRBD1. With V trimmed by 3 bases and J by 4 bases, 5 bases remained unmatched. The CDR3 contains 15 residues. In DNA form, the CDR3 reads TGTGCCAGCAGTTTGTCCGGGACAGGGGCCACTGAAGCTTTCTTT. It yields the protein CASSLSGTGATEAFF.

This clonotype was counted at least ten times. J is TRBJ2-2 and V is TRBV6-5, with TRBD1 identical over 10 bases. The CDR3 loop spans 19 amino acids. Germline V CDR1 and CDR2: MNHEY, SVGAGI. The ends lost 0 bases at V and 3 bases at J; junction bases unmatched: 10. DNA of the CDR3: TGTGCCAGCAGTTACTCTTCCGTGACAGGGGGCGCGGACACCGGGGAGCTGTTTTTT. It encodes CASSYSSVTGGADTGELFF.

This clonotype was observed at least ten times. This CDR3 reads CSATKGIEQYF. The CDR3 coding sequence is TGCAGTGCTACAAAGGGTATCGAGCAGTACTTC. The gene calls are TRBV20-1 and TRBJ2-7; D is undetermined. V lost 4 bases and J lost 6, with 10 bases in between. CDR1 and CDR2 from the germline V gene are DFQATT and SNEGSKA (reference sequence). The CDR3 runs to 11 residues.

This clonotype has ten or more counts. The V call is TRBV30, the J call TRBJ2-7, with 10 bases that match TRBD1. J lost 1 base, V lost 3 bases, and 6 bases had no gene match. Germline CDR1 reads GTSNPN; CDR2 reads SVGIG (reference sequence). The CDR3 length is 15 residues. CDR3 nucleotide sequence: TGTGCCTGGAGGGGGCCGGGACAGGGGTCCTACGAGCAGTACTTC. Its protein product is CAWRGPGQGSYEQYF.

This clonotype was seen more than once but under ten times. The chain combines TRBV10-3 with TRBJ2-7; 10 positions match TRBD1. Losses at the gene ends were 3 bases for V and 5 bases for J; bases not matched to a gene: 1. CDR1 ENHRY and CDR2 SYGVKD come from the germline V gene. This CDR3 is 13 amino acids long. The DNA for the CDR3 is TGTGCCATCAGTGATGGACAGGGGGACGAGCAGTACTTC. Its translation is CAISDGQGDEQYF.

This clonotype was found a few times. This chain joins TRBV6-2 or TRBV6-3 and TRBJ2-2, with 8 bases that match TRBD2. The CDR3 covers 15 residues. Germline trimming cut 8 bases from V and 2 bases from J; bases unmatched to any gene: 7. CDR1 and CDR2 from the germline V gene are MNHEY and SVGEGT. CDR3 amino acids: CASLEREINTGELFF. In DNA form, the CDR3 reads TGTGCCAGCCTGGAGCGGGAGATCAACACCGGGGAGCTGTTTTTT.

This clonotype was recorded at least ten times. The chain combines TRBV5-4 with TRBJ2-7; TRBD1 is a possible D gene (6 bases). Germline loops: CDR1 SGHNT, CDR2 YYREEE (reference sequence). V lost 2 bases and J 2 bases, leaving 11 bases between the germline ends. This CDR3 contains 14 residues. The CDR3 loop is CASSFDRSTYEQYF. The DNA for the CDR3 is TGTGCCAGCAGCTTTGACAGGTCTACCTACGAGCAGTACTTC. The full variable domain, completed using reference TRBV5-4 and TRBJ2-7, is ETGVTQSPTHLIKTRGQQVTLRCSSQSGHNTVSWYQQALGQGPQFIFQYYREEENGRGNFPPRFSGLQFPNYSSELNVNALELDDSALYLCASSFDRSTYEQYFGPGTRLTVT.

The sample holds many counts of this clonotype. This rearrangement joins TRBV2 to TRBJ1-2, with no clear D. V was trimmed by 5 bases and J by 4 bases, leaving 8 bases between them. The CDR3 is 12 residues long. Germline CDR1 SNHLY, CDR2 FYNNEI. The CDR3 sequence is CASSHRVYGYTF. DNA for the CDR3: TGTGCCAGCAGTCACCGCGTCTATGGCTACACCTTC.

This clonotype was counted at least ten times. The chain recombines TRBV5-1 with TRBJ2-7; 7 nucleotides line up with TRBD2. V trimming: 0 bases; J trimming: 0 bases; junction bases outside the gene matches: 3. CDR1 and CDR2 from the germline V gene are SGHRS and YFSETQ. This CDR3 comprises 15 residues. The CDR3 reads CASSLELALSYEQYF. CDR3 nucleotide sequence: TGCGCCAGCAGCTTGGAACTAGCGCTCTCCTACGAGCAGTACTTC. The full variable domain, completed using reference TRBV5-1 and TRBJ2-7, is KAGVTQTPRYLIKTRGQQVTLSCSPISGHRSVSWYQQTPGQGLQFLFEYFSETQRNKGNFPGRFSGRQFSNSRSEMNVSTLELGDSALYLCASSLELALSYEQYFGPGTRLTVT.

This clonotype was picked up a small number of times. The chain joins TRBV28 to TRBJ2-1; unclear D gene. Trimming pared 5 bases from V and 1 base from J, leaving 15 bases between. This CDR3 is built from 16 residues. Germline assignment: CDR1 MDHEN and CDR2 SYDVKM. DNA of the CDR3: TGTGCCAGCAGTCCCCAGACGATCGGGTCCTACAATGAGCAGTTCTTC. It is translated as CASSPQTIGSYNEQFF.

This clonotype showed up just a few times. The gene calls are TRBV6-5 and TRBJ2-7, with a tentative D call TRBD2 (7 bases). Germline V lookup: CDR1 MNHEY, CDR2 SVGAGI. The length of the CDR3 is 16 residues. V was shortened by 2 bases and J by 0 bases, with 14 bases between the two germline ends. CDR3 sequence: CASSYGGGGSSYEQYF. The CDR3 nucleotides read TGTGCCAGCAGTTACGGGGGGGGGGGCAGCTCCTACGAGCAGTACTTC.

As concerns this clonotype: At one boundary the junction diverges from the germline segment, which might be a read error. The CDR3 region has the DNA TGCGCCGGCAGCCAGGACAGGGGCGGCACAGATACGCAGTATTTT. Translation gives CAGSQDRGGTDTQYF. V is TRBV4-3 and J is TRBJ2-3; the match to TRBD1 covers 9 bases. The CDR3 consists of 15 residues. Germline V gene data show CDR1 as LGHNA and CDR2 as YSLEER.

With regard to this clonotype: A junction end diverges from the germline sequence, so it may reflect a read error. V is TRBV4-2 and J is TRBJ2-3, with TRBD2 matching 7 bases. The germline CDR1 and CDR2 sequences are LGHNA and YNFKEQ. The length of the CDR3 is 17 residues. The chain's CDR3 is CASSQDGGGRGSDAQYF. CDR3 bases: TGTGCCAGCAGCCAAGATGGCGGCGGGAGAGGCTCAGATGCGCAGTATTTT.